This passage covers 20 T cell receptor beta chains from one sample sequenced in a study of blood T cell repertoires in COVID-19. TCRdb's table, derived via immunoSEQ multiplex PCR, lists solely in-frame clones and lacks some. Seen here are fewer than 110,000 clones, over 80% observed once, and the top ten hold around 5%. The sequencing sample was made of peripheral blood. Source of these receptors: a man aged 45-60 years with active COVID-19.

The rearrangement joins TRBV7-8 to TRBJ1-5; 8 bases line up with TRBD1. There are 15 residues in the CDR3. J was trimmed by 2 bases and V by 6 bases; bases with no gene match: 6. CDR1 and CDR2 (germline): SGHVS, FQNEAQ. The CDR3 DNA is TGTGCCAGCAGTAGAATGACAGGGGGCAATCAGCCCCAGCATTTT. Its protein product is CASSRMTGGNQPQHF.

This clone has only a few counts. The rearrangement joins TRBV11-2 to TRBJ2-1, with 14 bases lining up with TRBD2. Germline lookup yields CDR1 SGHAT and CDR2 FQNNGV. CDR3 length equals 16 residues. V dropped 5 bases and J dropped 6; count of bases not matched to a gene: 6. The CDR3 DNA sequence: TGTGCCAGCAGCGCCAGGGGACTAGCGGGAGCCAATGAGCAGTTCTTC. This sequence encodes CASSARGLAGANEQFF.

This chain links TRBV10-3 with TRBJ1-1; D not resolved. V was trimmed by 1 base and J by 0 bases, leaving 9 bases between them. CDR1 is ENHRY, CDR2 SYGVKD, per germline. The CDR3 consists of 15 residues. CDR3 in DNA: TGTGCCATCAGTGAGTTATCAGGTGTGAACACTGAAGCTTTCTTT. Protein: CAISELSGVNTEAFF.

The chain uses TRBV12-3 or TRBV12-4 and TRBJ1-1; D is possibly TRBD1 (5 bases). V was pared by 6 bases and J by 6 bases, with 11 bases between. The CDR3 is 12 residues long. The CDR3 protein is CASSPGYPEAFF. The CDR3, as DNA: TGTGCCAGCAGCCCAGGGTACCCTGAAGCTTTCTTT.

The V call is TRBV18, the J call TRBJ2-7, with D possibly being TRBD1 (6 bases). Per germline, CDR1 KGHSH and CDR2 LQKENI. Trimming cost V 4 bases and J 1 base, with 11 bases left between them. The CDR3 covers 14 residues. CDR3 loop: CASSQDSPSYEQYF. CDR3 in DNA: TGTGCCAGCTCACAGGACAGTCCGTCCTACGAGCAGTACTTC.

The J gene is TRBJ1-4, the V gene TRBV4-1; 12 nucleotides match TRBD1. This CDR3 comprises 18 residues. Germline trimming cut 1 base from V and 9 bases from J; bases unmatched to any gene: 12. CDR1 MGHRA and CDR2 YSYEKL come from the germline V gene. CDR3 sequence reads: CASSQGGTGGRGNQKLFF. The CDR3 nucleotides are TGCGCCAGCAGCCAAGGCGGGACAGGGGGCCGTGGAAATCAAAAACTGTTTTTT.

The genes are TRBV29-1 and TRBJ2-2; 8 bases fit TRBD2. The CDR3 is 13 amino acids. Germline loops: CDR1 SQVTM, CDR2 ANQGSEA. V was clipped by 3 bases and J by 6 bases; unmatched bases: 3. The CDR3 sequence is CSVEGLDAGELFF. The DNA for the CDR3 is TGCAGCGTTGAGGGACTAGACGCCGGGGAGCTGTTTTTT.

The chain employs TRBV11-2 and TRBJ1-3; 9 nucleotides agree with TRBD1. Trimming at V came to 4 bases and at J to 0 bases, leaving 4 bases not matched to a gene. The CDR3 sequence is 16 residues long. Per the germline V gene, CDR1 is SGHAT and CDR2 is FQNNGV. Written as DNA, the CDR3 is TGTGCCAGCAGCTCAGTACAGGGGGCCTCTGGAAACACCATATATTTT. Its protein product is CASSSVQGASGNTIYF.

V gene TRBV5-5 combines with J gene TRBJ1-1; D is unclear. The ends were cut back, 0 bases at V and 5 bases at J, with 11 bases in the middle. Germline CDR1 and CDR2: SGHKS and YYEKEE (reference sequence). The CDR3 runs 14 residues. CDR3 sequence: CASSLGGMSTEAFF. The CDR3 DNA follows: TGTGCCAGCAGCTTGGGCGGGATGAGTACTGAAGCTTTCTTT.

This clone was found a few times. The chain couples TRBV7-8 to TRBJ1-5; the match to TRBD1 covers 8 bases. Per the germline V gene, CDR1 is SGHVS and CDR2 is FQNEAQ. J was trimmed by 15 bases and V by 4 bases; bases with no gene match: 5. This CDR3 is 11 amino acids long. CDR3 region: CASSSDRVRHF. CDR3 nucleotides: TGTGCCAGCAGCTCGGACAGGGTCAGGCATTTT.

The CDR3 is CASSELAGDQPQHF. The CDR3 nucleotides are TGTGCCAGCAGTGAATTGGCTGGAGATCAGCCCCAGCATTTT. The chain is built from TRBV6-1 and TRBJ1-5; D is unresolved. Trimming removed 2 bases at V and 5 bases at J, with 10 bases between. There are 14 residues in the CDR3. CDR1 is MNHNS, CDR2 SASEGT, per germline.

The genes are TRBV27 and TRBJ1-1, with D hard to call. The CDR3 has 13 residues. The germline V gene has CDR1 MNHEY and CDR2 SMNVEV (reference sequence). V was trimmed by 0 bases and J by 0 bases, leaving 2 bases between them. CDR3 nucleotide sequence: TGTGCCAGCAGTTTATCCTTGAACACTGAAGCTTTCTTT. Its translation is CASSLSLNTEAFF.

The gene calls are TRBV5-8 and TRBJ2-1; D is perhaps TRBD2 (6 bases). The V end was cut by 4 bases, the J end by 6 bases, with 11 bases between. CDR3 length: 13 residues. The germline CDR1 and CDR2 sequences are SGHTS and YDEGEE. In DNA, the CDR3 is TGTGCCAGCAGCCGAACCGGGGGCAATGAGCAGTTCTTC. Protein product: CASSRTGGNEQFF.

This clone occurred once. The CDR3 region is CAWTPIAGASEQFF. Here the CDR3 DNA reads TGTGCCTGGACTCCAATAGCGGGAGCGAGTGAGCAGTTCTTC. This chain connects TRBV30 to TRBJ2-1, with 9 positions matching TRBD2. Germline V CDR1 and CDR2: GTSNPN, SVGIG (reference sequence). The CDR3 totals 14 residues. Trimming removed 4 bases from V and 9 bases from J; junction bases left unmatched: 10.

V and J are TRBV30 and TRBJ1-2; the D gene is possibly TRBD1 (5 bases). Per germline, CDR1 GTSNPN and CDR2 SVGIG (reference sequence). The CDR3 totals 12 residues. V was clipped by 5 bases and J by 4 bases, with 11 bases between them. CDR3 in amino acids: CAWETGGYGYTF. The CDR3 nucleotides read TGTGCCTGGGAGACCGGGGGCTATGGCTACACCTTC.

The chain employs TRBV24-1 and TRBJ1-6; TRBD1 might be the D (6 bases). The CDR3 totals 19 residues. With 4 bases removed from V and 5 bases from J, the gap between germline ends came to 23 bases. Germline V gene lookup returns CDR1 KGHDR and CDR2 SFDVKD. The CDR3 loop reads CATSDLAKIQGNNNSPLHF. CDR3 nucleotide sequence: TGTGCCACCAGTGACCTAGCTAAAATACAGGGAAACAATAATTCACCCCTCCACTTT.

This chain joins TRBV3-1 (or the pseudogene TRBV3-2) and TRBJ2-7, with TRBD2 matching over 7 bases. Looked up from germline, CDR1 is LGHDT and CDR2 is YNNKEL (reference sequence). This CDR3 has 17 amino acids. The J segment lost 0 bases and the V segment lost 3 bases, leaving 11 bases of the junction unmatched. In nucleotides, the CDR3 is TGTGCCAGCAGCCAGCCGCATTTAGCGGGCTCCTCCTACGAGCAGTACTTC. Translation: CASSQPHLAGSSYEQYF.

The V gene is TRBV7-3, the J gene TRBJ1-3; D gene ambiguous. The CDR3 has 15 amino acids. V lost 1 base and J 2 bases, leaving 9 bases between the germline ends. Germline V gene sequence: CDR1 SGHTA, CDR2 FQGTGA. DNA for the CDR3: TGTGCCAGCAGCTTAAGAGGGAGCCCTGGAAACACCATATATTTT. It specifies CASSLRGSPGNTIYF. Combining the CDR3 with reference TRBV7-3 and TRBJ1-3 gives the whole variable domain GAGVSQTPSNKVTEKGKYVELRCDPISGHTALYWYRQSLGQGPEFLIYFQGTGAADDSGLPNDRFFAVRPEGSVSTLKIQRTERGDSAVYLCASSLRGSPGNTIYFGEGSWLTVV.

The chain carries TRBV2 and TRBJ2-7, with 9 bases identical to TRBD1. The CDR3 has 12 residues. J gave up 5 bases and V 8 bases, and 4 bases lay outside the gene matches. Germline values: CDR1 SNHLY, CDR2 FYNNEI. CDR3 region: CASQTGGNEQYF. CDR3 DNA sequence: TGTGCCAGCCAAACAGGGGGCAACGAGCAGTACTTC.

Comments on this clone: The junction departs from the called germline gene at one end, perhaps through a read error. This chain joins TRBV6-5 and TRBJ1-2; D remains ambiguous. The CDR3 is 10 residues long. Germline V gene lookup returns CDR1 MNHEY and CDR2 SVGAGI. The CDR3 coding sequence is TGTGCCAGCAGCCGGGGTACCATCTACTTC. Its translation is CASSRGTIYF.